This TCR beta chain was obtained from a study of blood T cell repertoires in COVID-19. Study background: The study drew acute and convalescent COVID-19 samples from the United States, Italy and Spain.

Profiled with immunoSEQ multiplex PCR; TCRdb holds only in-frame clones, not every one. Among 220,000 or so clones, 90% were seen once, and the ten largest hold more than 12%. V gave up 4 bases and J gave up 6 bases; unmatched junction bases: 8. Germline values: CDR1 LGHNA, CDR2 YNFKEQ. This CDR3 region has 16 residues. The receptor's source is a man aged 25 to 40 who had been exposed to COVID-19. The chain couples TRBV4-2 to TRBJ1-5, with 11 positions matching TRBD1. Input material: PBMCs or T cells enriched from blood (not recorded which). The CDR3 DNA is TGTGCCAGCAGCCCTTCCCATGGGACAGGGGGTCAGCCCCAGCATTTT. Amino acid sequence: CASSPSHGTGGQPQHF.